The rows below give T cell receptor beta chains drawn from one sample of a study of CD4 T cell repertoires in COVID-19. The repertoire was sequenced with immunoSEQ multiplex PCR; TCRdb's copy has only in-frame clones and lacks some. The sample consists of some 24,000 clones, nearly 95% of them appearing once. The material sequenced was circulating follicular helper CD4+ T cells (cTfh) from blood, taken before the COVID-19 pandemic. The receptors were sampled from a human donor who had COVID-19. Both conserved end residues are part of each CDR3. The order of the fields is V gene, J gene, clone size, D gene, CDR3 DNA, CDR3 protein. The D gene is left open where the match is weak. Clone size, where shown, is once, few, many, or a class for clones that have expanded.

v_call: TRBV7-8
j_call: TRBJ2-3
clone_size: NA
d_call: NA
cdr3_nt: TGTGCCAGCAGCACCGGACTGACCCCAGATACGCAGTATTTT
cdr3_aa: CASSTGLTPDTQYF

v_call: TRBV6-5
j_call: TRBJ1-1
clone_size: NA
d_call: TRBD1
cdr3_nt: TGTGCCAGCAGTTACTCGAGAGGGGGCAACACTGAAGCTTTCTTT
cdr3_aa: CASSYSRGGNTEAFF

v_call: TRBV6-5
j_call: TRBJ2-3
clone_size: NA
d_call: TRBD1
cdr3_nt: TGTGCCAGCAGGGGCTCAGGGGGCCGCACAGATACGCAGTATTTT
cdr3_aa: CASRGSGGRTDTQYF

v_call: TRBV29-1
j_call: TRBJ2-3
clone_size: NA
d_call: TRBD1
cdr3_nt: TGCAGCGTTGAACGACAGGGGGGGGATACGCAGTATTTT
cdr3_aa: CSVERQGGDTQYF

v_call: TRBV28
j_call: TRBJ1-5
clone_size: NA
d_call: TRBD1
cdr3_nt: TGTGCCAGCAGTAGGACAGGGAATTTTAACCAGCCCCAGCATTTT
cdr3_aa: CASSRTGNFNQPQHF

v_call: TRBV5-1
j_call: TRBJ2-1
clone_size: NA
d_call: NA
cdr3_nt: TGCGCCAGCAGCTTGGACGGCTCCTACAATGAGCAGTTCTTC
cdr3_aa: CASSLDGSYNEQFF

v_call: TRBV5-1
j_call: TRBJ2-3
clone_size: NA
d_call: TRBD2
cdr3_nt: TGCGCCAGCAGCGCCGGACTAGCGGGGGGGGCCGATACGCAGTATTTT
cdr3_aa: CASSAGLAGGADTQYF

v_call: TRBV7-2
j_call: TRBJ2-7
clone_size: NA
d_call: TRBD1
cdr3_nt: TGTGCCAGCAGCTTAAGACAGGGATACGAGCAGTACTTC
cdr3_aa: CASSLRQGYEQYF

v_call: TRBV10-3
j_call: TRBJ1-1
clone_size: NA
d_call: NA
cdr3_nt: TGTGCCATCATGGCGGAGCCGAGGACTGAAGCTTTCTTT
cdr3_aa: CAIMAEPRTEAFF

v_call: TRBV28
j_call: TRBJ1-1
clone_size: NA
d_call: NA
cdr3_nt: TGTGCCAGCCCTGACAGATACACTGAAGCTTTCTTT
cdr3_aa: CASPDRYTEAFF

v_call: TRBV29-1
j_call: TRBJ1-2
clone_size: NA
d_call: NA
cdr3_nt: TGCAGCGTTGATCGGGTCGGGAACACCAAATCAGGTTATGGCTACACCTTC
cdr3_aa: CSVDRVGNTKSGYGYTF

v_call: TRBV6-1
j_call: TRBJ1-3
clone_size: NA
d_call: NA
cdr3_nt: TGTGCCAGCAGTGAGCAAGGCGGAACTGGAAACACCATATATTTT
cdr3_aa: CASSEQGGTGNTIYF

v_call: TRBV21-1
j_call: TRBJ2-1
clone_size: NA
d_call: NA
cdr3_nt: TGTGCCAGCAGCAAAGCTAAGCCTAGCGGGAGGGCCCCTGAGCAGTTCTTC
cdr3_aa: CASSKAKPSGRAPEQFF

v_call: TRBV21-1
j_call: TRBJ2-3
clone_size: NA
d_call: NA
cdr3_nt: TGTGCCAGCAGCAAAGCTTATAGAGCGTCCAGCACAGATACGCAGTATTTT
cdr3_aa: CASSKAYRASSTDTQYF

v_call: TRBV5-1
j_call: TRBJ2-3
clone_size: NA
d_call: TRBD2
cdr3_nt: TGCGCCAGCAGCTTGGCAAGGATTAGCGGGGGGGCCGAGACGCAGTATTTT
cdr3_aa: CASSLARISGGAETQYF

v_call: TRBV27
j_call: TRBJ1-6
clone_size: few
d_call: NA
cdr3_nt: TGTGCCAGCAGTTTGGCAAATTCACCCCTCCACTTT
cdr3_aa: CASSLANSPLHF

v_call: TRBV11-2
j_call: TRBJ1-1
clone_size: NA
d_call: TRBD1
cdr3_nt: TGTGCCAGCAGCGGAGGGACAGGGGAGGCTGAAGCTTTCTTT
cdr3_aa: CASSGGTGEAEAFF

v_call: TRBV5-1
j_call: TRBJ2-7
clone_size: once
d_call: TRBD1
cdr3_nt: TGCGCCAGCAGCTTAGACAGGGTTAGGGACGAGCAGTACTTC
cdr3_aa: CASSLDRVRDEQYF

v_call: TRBV28
j_call: TRBJ2-1
clone_size: NA
d_call: TRBD2
cdr3_nt: TGTGCCAGCAGTTTATTCAGCCAGCGGGAGAGGAAGGTGCAGTTCTTC
cdr3_aa: CASSLFSQRERKVQFF

v_call: TRBV7-2
j_call: TRBJ1-5
clone_size: NA
d_call: TRBD1
cdr3_nt: TGTGCCAGCAGCTTAGAGGGGGCTAGCAATCAGCCCCAGCATTTT
cdr3_aa: CASSLEGASNQPQHF

v_call: TRBV19
j_call: TRBJ2-3
clone_size: NA
d_call: TRBD1
cdr3_nt: TGTGCCAGTAGTACTTCAGGGGGTAACACAGATACGCAGTATTTT
cdr3_aa: CASSTSGGNTDTQYF

v_call: TRBV20-1
j_call: TRBJ1-1
clone_size: NA
d_call: TRBD1
cdr3_nt: TGCAGTGCTACCGAGACAGGGAAGGCTTTCTTT
cdr3_aa: CSATETGKAFF

v_call: TRBV2
j_call: TRBJ1-4
clone_size: NA
d_call: TRBD1
cdr3_nt: TGTGCCAGCAGTGACAGGGGGCGGGAAAAACTGTTTTTT
cdr3_aa: CASSDRGREKLFF

v_call: TRBV9
j_call: TRBJ1-4
clone_size: NA
d_call: NA
cdr3_nt: TGTGCCAGCAGCCCGGGGGGGACGGGGGTCACTACTAATGAAAAACTGTTTTTT
cdr3_aa: CASSPGGTGVTTNEKLFF

v_call: TRBV27
j_call: TRBJ2-1
clone_size: once
d_call: TRBD1
cdr3_nt: TGTGCCAGCGGCCCGGACAGGAGCTCCTACAATGAGCAGTTCTTC
cdr3_aa: CASGPDRSSYNEQFF

v_call: TRBV18
j_call: TRBJ2-6
clone_size: NA
d_call: NA
cdr3_nt: TGTGCCAGCTCACCGGGGACATTTGCTGGGGCCAACGTCCTGACTTTC
cdr3_aa: CASSPGTFAGANVLTF

v_call: TRBV5-8
j_call: TRBJ1-5
clone_size: NA
d_call: NA
cdr3_nt: TGTGCCAGCCAAATACGGGGAAATCAGCCCCAGCATTTT
cdr3_aa: CASQIRGNQPQHF

v_call: TRBV5-1
j_call: TRBJ1-1
clone_size: NA
d_call: TRBD1
cdr3_nt: TGCGCCAGCAGCTTGGAACAGGGGGAAGGGACTGAAGCTTTCTTT
cdr3_aa: CASSLEQGEGTEAFF

v_call: TRBV6-4
j_call: TRBJ1-1
clone_size: NA
d_call: NA
cdr3_nt: TGTGCCAGCAGTGAACAGATGTCGAACACTGAAGCTTTCTTT
cdr3_aa: CASSEQMSNTEAFF

v_call: TRBV7-3
j_call: TRBJ2-3
clone_size: NA
d_call: TRBD2
cdr3_nt: TGTGCCAGCAGCTTAACGGGACTAGGAGCCGGAGATACGCAGTATTTT
cdr3_aa: CASSLTGLGAGDTQYF

v_call: TRBV14
j_call: TRBJ2-2
clone_size: NA
d_call: TRBD1
cdr3_nt: TGTGCCAGCAGCGGACAGGGTACCGGGGAGCTGTTTTTT
cdr3_aa: CASSGQGTGELFF

v_call: TRBV5-1
j_call: TRBJ2-1
clone_size: NA
d_call: TRBD2
cdr3_nt: TGCGCCAGCAGCTTGGATAGCGGGAGCCACAATGAGCAGTTCTTC
cdr3_aa: CASSLDSGSHNEQFF

v_call: TRBV4-2
j_call: TRBJ1-5
clone_size: few
d_call: TRBD1
cdr3_nt: TGTGCCAGCAGTCGGGACAGGGCCAGCAATCAGCCCCAGCATTTT
cdr3_aa: CASSRDRASNQPQHF

v_call: TRBV19
j_call: TRBJ1-1
clone_size: NA
d_call: TRBD1
cdr3_nt: TGTGCCAGTAGTATACAGGGGGCTGGGACTGAAGCTTTCTTT
cdr3_aa: CASSIQGAGTEAFF

v_call: TRBV6-1
j_call: TRBJ2-7
clone_size: NA
d_call: NA
cdr3_nt: TGTGCCAGCAGTCCCCGGGTCGGGGTCAGTTACGAGCAGTACTTC
cdr3_aa: CASSPRVGVSYEQYF

v_call: TRBV7-2
j_call: TRBJ1-1
clone_size: NA
d_call: TRBD1
cdr3_nt: TGTGCCAGCAGGCTGGAAGGGACAGTCGCCGACACTGAAGCTTTCTTT
cdr3_aa: CASRLEGTVADTEAFF

v_call: TRBV19
j_call: TRBJ1-1
clone_size: NA
d_call: NA
cdr3_nt: TGTGCCAGTAGTATGACGGGGAGGACTGAAGCTTTCTTT
cdr3_aa: CASSMTGRTEAFF